This paragraph covers one TCR beta chain sequence. The antigen remains undetermined. This entry comes from a study of T cell responses to AZD1222 COVID-19 vaccine. Overall study findings and caveats: White British ancestry dominated among donors, who included more females, and clonal diversity was possibly underestimated.

Assay: immunoSEQ multiplex PCR; the TCRdb copy retains only in-frame clones and omits some. The profile shows more than 95,000 clones, 88% of them singletons. This CDR3 comprises 11 residues. V lost 2 bases and J lost 5, with 3 bases in between. The germline CDR1 and CDR2 sequences are SNHLY and FYNNEI. The source material was peripheral blood, sampled on day 0 of AZD1222 vaccination. The J gene is TRBJ2-5, the V gene TRBV2, with D unclear. This TCR was sampled from an adult in good health. CDR3: CASSEKETQYF. The CDR3 nucleotides are TGTGCCAGCAGTGAAAAGGAGACCCAGTACTTC.